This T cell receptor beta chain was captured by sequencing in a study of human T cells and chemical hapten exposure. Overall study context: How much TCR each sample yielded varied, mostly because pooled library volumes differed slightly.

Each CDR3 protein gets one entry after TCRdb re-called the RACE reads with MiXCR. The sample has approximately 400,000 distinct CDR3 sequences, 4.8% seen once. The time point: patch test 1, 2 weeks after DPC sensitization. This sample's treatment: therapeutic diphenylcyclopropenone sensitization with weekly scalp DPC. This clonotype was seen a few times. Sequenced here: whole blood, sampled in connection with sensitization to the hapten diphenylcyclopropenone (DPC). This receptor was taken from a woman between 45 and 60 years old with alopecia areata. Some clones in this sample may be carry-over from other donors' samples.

The CDR3 DNA follows: TGTGCCAGCAGCCCGGAACTAGGCTATGAGCAGTTCTTC. Translated, it gives CASSPELGYEQFF. J is TRBJ2-1 and V is TRBV4-2, with D possibly matching TRBD2 (5 bases). Germline V gene data show CDR1 as LGHNA and CDR2 as YNFKEQ. The length of the CDR3 is 13 residues. Trimming pared 4 bases from V and 8 bases from J, leaving 12 bases between.